This T cell receptor beta chain derives from a study of T cell responses to AZD1222 COVID-19 vaccine. Background on the study: Pooling covered second doses at about 4 or about 12 weeks. Study-level results: A rise in Spike-specific TCR breadth and depth followed two AZD1222 doses. Nearly half of unique spike-specific TCRs reportedly avoided B.1.351 and B.1.1.7 mutated regions.

Assay used: immunoSEQ multiplex PCR; TCRdb lists only in-frame clones, some missing. This table has more than 100,000 clones, around 92% appearing once. Worth noting for this clone: Antigen unknown.

The source of this sequence is an adult in good health. Material: peripheral blood, obtained on day 0 of AZD1222 vaccination.

CDR3 in amino acids: CASSETRQETQYF. Written as DNA, the CDR3 is TGTGCCAGCAGTGAAACAAGACAAGAGACCCAGTACTTC. The chain employs TRBV2 and TRBJ2-5; D is unclear. Trimming took off 2 bases at V and 2 bases at J, with 6 bases between the two ends. CDR3 length: 13 amino acids. Per germline, CDR1 SNHLY and CDR2 FYNNEI.